The following is a TCR beta chain sequence with its context. The antigen remains unidentified. This record comes from a study of post-analysis software for immune sequencing data. The study's findings and limits: Several TRBV segments, TRBV5-6, TRBV5-1 and TRBV20-1 among them, were found more frequent in patients than controls. In multiple sclerosis, normalized Chao1 diversity was significantly below that of controls.

The CDR3 has 12 residues. Trimming took off 6 bases at V and 5 bases at J, with 11 bases between the two ends. The V gene's germline CDR1 is DFQATT and CDR2 SNEGSKA (reference sequence). cDNA libraries for TCR beta contained unique molecular identifiers. One entry per CDR3 protein, called by TCRdb with MiXCR from the PCR reads. Of about 810,000 distinct CDR3 sequences listed, roughly half were seen once; the top ten hold approximately 4.3%. The material sequenced was blood. The chain uses TRBV20-1 and TRBJ1-5; D is possibly TRBD1 (6 bases). The clonotype originates from a girl aged 5 to 17 with multiple sclerosis. CDR3 bases: TGCAGTGCCTCGACAGGCGATCAGCCCCAGCATTTT. Translating it yields CSASTGDQPQHF.